This T cell receptor (beta chain) is from a study of blood T cells in healthy people across ages. Every donor gave roughly 9.6 milliliters of peripheral blood. Concerning this clonotype itself: As yet, its antigen is unknown.

Findings and limits, study-wide: CMV infection status of these donors was not known.

The CDR3 is made up of 15 amino acids. Trimming took 1 base from V and 9 from J, leaving 17 bases between them. Primers used in a second PCR of roughly 6 to 11 cycles were a sample-barcoded 5' primer and a J-beta primer mix. TCRdb analysed the 5' RACE reads with MiXCR anew, one entry per CDR3 protein. Here the sample spans about 1.6 million distinct CDR3 sequences, roughly 32% being singletons. Sequenced input: blood. This chain uses TRBV12-3 or TRBV12-4 with TRBJ2-3; D not resolved. The sequence was obtained from a woman in her 30s in good health. CDR3: CASSLEPPAPGTQYF. The CDR3 DNA is TGTGCCAGCAGTTTAGAACCTCCGGCCCCCGGCACGCAGTATTTT.